Reported below is one T cell receptor (beta chain). The antigen is undetermined. Germline CDR1 SGHTA, CDR2 FQGTGA. The CDR3 totals 13 residues. With V trimmed by 0 bases and J by 6 bases, 1 base remained unmatched. The sample originates from a study of T-cell reconstitution after alpha-beta-depleted transplantation in children. Study-level results: The authors attributed T-cell counts and diversity one year after transplant mostly to newly produced T cells. Some patients' high day-60 TCRbeta diversity was attributed to recipient cells surviving conditioning. The origin of alpha-beta T cells about two months after transplant was reportedly several hundred expanded graft clones.

This sample's TCRbeta library carried unique molecular identifier barcodes. TCRdb re-analysed the PCR reads in MiXCR, keeping a single row per CDR3 protein. Of some 600,000 distinct CDR3 sequences in the sample, 13% were seen once. Sequences were derived from PBMCs, mostly from graft donor cells, sampled 360 days after TCRalphabeta/CD19-depleted stem cell transplant. The V and J genes are TRBV7-3 and TRBJ2-7, with 8 bases matching TRBD1. The origin of this receptor is a male patient aged 5 to 17 who had a stem cell transplant for acute myeloid leukemia, so the T cells may come from the graft donor. The CDR3 loop is CASSLTTGGEQYF. DNA for the CDR3: TGTGCCAGCAGCTTAACTACAGGGGGCGAGCAGTACTTC.